This is a list of T cell receptor beta chains from one sample in a study of blood T cell repertoires in COVID-19. Assay used: immunoSEQ multiplex PCR; TCRdb lists only in-frame clones, some missing. This table holds 60,000 to 80,000 clones, around nine tenths found once. Sequencing used peripheral blood. The origin of the receptors is a man aged 65 to 79 with acute or convalescent COVID-19. CDR3s include the opening cysteine and the closing phenylalanine or tryptophan. D genes are given only for firm matches. Clone size is not always given. Where it is, it says once, few, many or a class for expanded clones.

abundance	d_gene	v_gene	j_gene	CDR3nt	CDR3aa
NA	TRBD2	TRBV4-2	TRBJ2-2	TGTGCCAGCAGCCGGGTAGCGGGGGCGAACACCGGGGAGCTGTTTTTT	CASSRVAGANTGELFF
once	NA	TRBV9	TRBJ1-2	TGTGCCAGCAGCTTACAGGGTATAGACTATGGCTACACCTTC	CASSLQGIDYGYTF
NA	TRBD1	TRBV2	TRBJ2-2	TGTGCCAGCAGTGTGGCTCGAACAGGGGGAGGCACCGGGGAGCTGTTTTTT	CASSVARTGGGTGELFF
NA	NA	TRBV29-1	TRBJ2-2	TGCAGCGGGGGAAGTAGGAACACCGGGGAGCTGTTTTTT	CSGGSRNTGELFF
NA	NA	TRBV29-1	TRBJ2-6	TGCAGCGTGAGGGCTTTCGGGGCCAACGTCCTGACTTTC	CSVRAFGANVLTF
few	NA	TRBV18	TRBJ1-5	TGTGCCAGCTCACCAAATGCCGGGGAGCCCCAGCATTTT	CASSPNAGEPQHF
few	TRBD2	TRBV9	TRBJ2-2	TGTGCCAGCAGCGTAGGAGCGGGATCAACCGGGGAGCTGTTTTTT	CASSVGAGSTGELFF
NA	TRBD1	TRBV5-1	TRBJ2-7	TGCGCCAGCAGCTTAAGGGACAGGGGGTTAGGTGAGCAGTACTTC	CASSLRDRGLGEQYF
NA	TRBD2	TRBV3-1/TRBV3-2	TRBJ2-1	TGTGCCAGCAGCACAGGACTAGCGGGGGGGTATAATGAGCAGTTCTTC	CASSTGLAGGYNEQFF
NA	TRBD2	TRBV5-1	TRBJ2-1	TGCGCCAGCAGCTTGAGCGGGGGGGCCTTGCGTGAGCAGTTCTTC	CASSLSGGALREQFF
NA	NA	TRBV7-8	TRBJ1-1	TGTGCCAGCAGCTTTGCCCAGGGAACCAACACTGAAGCTTTCTTT	CASSFAQGTNTEAFF
NA	TRBD2	TRBV5-4	TRBJ2-1	TGTGCCAGCAGCCTAGGGACTAGCGGGGGGTGGACGAATGAGCAGTTCTTC	CASSLGTSGGWTNEQFF
NA	NA	TRBV9	TRBJ2-7	TGTGCCAGCAGCCGTAATCCCGACAGTGGCGAGCAGTACTTC	CASSRNPDSGEQYF
NA	TRBD1	TRBV28	TRBJ1-2	TGTGCCAGCAGTCCAACAGGGGGCTATGGCTACACCTTC	CASSPTGGYGYTF
NA	TRBD2	TRBV9	TRBJ2-1	TGTGCCAGCAGCCCCCACGCTAGCGGGGGAAACAATGAGCAGTTCTTC	CASSPHASGGNNEQFF
NA	TRBD1	TRBV5-5	TRBJ1-1	TGTGCCAGCAGCTTGGCCTACGGGACAGGGATGAACACTGAAGCTTTCTTT	CASSLAYGTGMNTEAFF
NA	TRBD1	TRBV30	TRBJ1-5	TGTGCCTGGAGTGTACAGGGGTATCAGCCCCAGCATTTT	CAWSVQGYQPQHF
NA	TRBD1	TRBV3-1/TRBV3-2	TRBJ1-3	TGTGCCAGCAGCTACGCAGGGGGATACTCTGGAAACACCATATATTTT	CASSYAGGYSGNTIYF
NA	TRBD1	TRBV14	TRBJ2-3	TGTGCCAGCAGCCCCAGGGGGCAAAGCACAGATACGCAGTATTTT	CASSPRGQSTDTQYF
NA	TRBD1	TRBV9	TRBJ2-5	TGTGCCAGCAGCGCCGGGATGGGACAGGGGGCAGTAGAGACCCAGTACTTC	CASSAGMGQGAVETQYF
NA	TRBD2	TRBV7-9	TRBJ2-5	TGTGCCAGCAGCCGAATAGCGGGTAAAGAGACCCAGTACTTC	CASSRIAGKETQYF
NA	TRBD2	TRBV9	TRBJ2-2	TGTGCCAGCAGCGTAGACTCGCGGGGAGGGTATTCCGGGGAGCTGTTTTTT	CASSVDSRGGYSGELFF
NA	NA	TRBV5-6	TRBJ1-3	TGTGCCAGCAGCTTGTGGACACAGAGGGGAAACACCATATATTTT	CASSLWTQRGNTIYF
NA	TRBD1	TRBV6-4	TRBJ1-2	TGTGCCAGCAGTGACTGGGGGACAGGATTGGGCTATGGCTACACCTTC	CASSDWGTGLGYGYTF
NA	NA	TRBV5-4	TRBJ1-2	TGTGCCAGCAGTCAAGACAGAGCGTTTGGCTACACCTTC	CASSQDRAFGYTF
NA	TRBD2	TRBV5-1	TRBJ2-7	TGCGCCAGCAGCCGGGAGGTAACAGGCTCCTACGAGCAGTACTTC	CASSREVTGSYEQYF
NA	TRBD1	TRBV20-1	TRBJ2-1	TGCAGTGGACAGGGGGGGGATGAGCAGTTCTTC	CSGQGGDEQFF
NA	TRBD1	TRBV6-1	TRBJ1-6	TGTGCCAGCAGTGAAGGACCTCCGGGACAGGGTCTAGCCCTCCACTTT	CASSEGPPGQGLALHF
NA	TRBD1	TRBV2	TRBJ1-2	TGTGCCAGCAGCATCCGGGACAGGGACGGCTACACCTTC	CASSIRDRDGYTF
NA	NA	TRBV10-3	TRBJ1-1	TGTGCCATCAGGTCAGGACAGATGAACACTGAAGCTTTCTTT	CAIRSGQMNTEAFF
NA	TRBD2	TRBV7-3	TRBJ2-2	TGTGCCAGTAGCCCAGGGCTAGCGGGTCCCACCGGGGAGCTGTTTTTT	CASSPGLAGPTGELFF
NA	NA	TRBV29-1	TRBJ1-1	TGCAGCGTTCAGCCGGACTTGAACACTGAAGCTTTCTTT	CSVQPDLNTEAFF
NA	TRBD2	TRBV15	TRBJ2-7	TGTGCCACCAGCAGAGTGGGGCGGGGGGCCGAAGAGCAGTACTTC	CATSRVGRGAEEQYF
NA	NA	TRBV5-4	TRBJ2-1	TGTGCCAGCAGCTTGCAGGTTGGGTCCTACAATGAGCAGTTCTTC	CASSLQVGSYNEQFF
NA	NA	TRBV27	TRBJ1-1	TGTGCCAGCAGTTTATTCGGTATGGGGGGCACTGAAGCTTTCTTT	CASSLFGMGGTEAFF
NA	TRBD1	TRBV3-1/TRBV3-2	TRBJ2-7	TGTGCCAGCAGCCAAAGGGACAGGTTCCACGAGCAGTACTTC	CASSQRDRFHEQYF
NA	TRBD1	TRBV4-2	TRBJ2-7	TGTGCCAGCAGCCAAGAAGGACAGGGGAGCCACGAGCAGTACTTC	CASSQEGQGSHEQYF
NA	NA	TRBV28	TRBJ1-2	TGTGCCCTCGAAAGGAGGGGCGCGAAAGGCTACACCTTC	CALERRGAKGYTF
NA	TRBD2	TRBV12-3/TRBV12-4	TRBJ2-4	TGTGCCAGCGGTGCGGGGGGACCCGGGGTTCAGTACTTC	CASGAGGPGVQYF
NA	NA	TRBV12-3/TRBV12-4	TRBJ2-3	TGTGCCAGCCTTGGGGCGGGGCGGGATACGCAGTATTTT	CASLGAGRDTQYF
NA	NA	TRBV2	TRBJ2-6	TGTGCCAGCAGTGAACGGTCTGGGGCCAACGTCCTGACTTTC	CASSERSGANVLTF
NA	NA	TRBV3-1/TRBV3-2	TRBJ2-5	TGTGCCAGCAGCCCGCACGGAGGGCAGGGAGGCGAGACCCAGTACTTC	CASSPHGGQGGETQYF
NA	NA	TRBV6-5	TRBJ2-1	TGTGCCAGCACCGAGAACTACTATCAGTTCTTC	CASTENYYQFF
NA	NA	TRBV19	TRBJ1-1	TGTGCCAGTACCCCGGGACACCCGAACACTGAAGCTTTCTTT	CASTPGHPNTEAFF
NA	NA	TRBV4-1	TRBJ2-1	TGCGCCAGCAGCCAAGATGCAGGCCTGAATGAGCAGTTCTTC	CASSQDAGLNEQFF
NA	TRBD2	TRBV2	TRBJ2-7	TGTGCCAGCGGAAGACTAGCGGCCTCCTACGAGCAGTACTTC	CASGRLAASYEQYF
NA	TRBD1	TRBV29-1	TRBJ2-3	TGCAGCGTTCGGGGCAGGGGGCCTACAGATACGCAGTATTTT	CSVRGRGPTDTQYF
NA	TRBD2	TRBV2	TRBJ2-2	TGTGCCAGCATCCTGACTAGCGGGAGGAACACCGGGGAGCTGTTTTTT	CASILTSGRNTGELFF
NA	TRBD2	TRBV3-1/TRBV3-2	TRBJ2-3	TGTGCCAGCAGCCAAGGCCCGGGGGGCGGGGGGCGCACAGATACGCAGTATTTT	CASSQGPGGGGRTDTQYF
NA	TRBD1	TRBV6-2/TRBV6-3	TRBJ2-1	TGTGCCAGCAGTTACCGCGGACAGGGTACCTACAATGAGCAGTTCTTC	CASSYRGQGTYNEQFF
NA	TRBD2	TRBV2	TRBJ2-2	TGTGCCAGCAGTGAAGCCGTACTAGCGTCCGGGGAGCTGTTTTTT	CASSEAVLASGELFF
once	NA	TRBV6-5	TRBJ2-7	TGTGCCAGCAGTCGGGGCAGGGGAGAGGACGAGCAGTACTTC	CASSRGRGEDEQYF